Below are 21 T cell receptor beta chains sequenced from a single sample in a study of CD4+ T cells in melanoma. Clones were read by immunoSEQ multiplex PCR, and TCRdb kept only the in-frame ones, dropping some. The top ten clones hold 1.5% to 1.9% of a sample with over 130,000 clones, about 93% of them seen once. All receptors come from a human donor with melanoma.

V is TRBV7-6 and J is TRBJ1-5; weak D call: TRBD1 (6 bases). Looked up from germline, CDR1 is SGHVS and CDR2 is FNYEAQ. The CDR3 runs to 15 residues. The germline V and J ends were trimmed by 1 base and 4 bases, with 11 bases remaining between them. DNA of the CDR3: TGTGCCAGCAGCTTAGGCCTAGGGGGGAATCAGCCCCAGCATTTT. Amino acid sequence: CASSLGLGGNQPQHF.

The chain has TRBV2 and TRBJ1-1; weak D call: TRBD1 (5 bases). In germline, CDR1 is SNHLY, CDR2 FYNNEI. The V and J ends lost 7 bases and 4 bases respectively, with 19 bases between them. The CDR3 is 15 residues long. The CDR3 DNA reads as TGTGCCAGCAATTCAATCCCAGGGCAGGTCACTGAAGCTTTCTTT. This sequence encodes CASNSIPGQVTEAFF.

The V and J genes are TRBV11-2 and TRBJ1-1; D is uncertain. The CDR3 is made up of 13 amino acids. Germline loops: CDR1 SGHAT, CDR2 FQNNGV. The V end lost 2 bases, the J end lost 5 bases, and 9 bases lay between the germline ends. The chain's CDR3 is CASSLTDGTEAFF. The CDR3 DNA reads TGTGCCAGCAGCTTAACCGACGGGACTGAAGCTTTCTTT.

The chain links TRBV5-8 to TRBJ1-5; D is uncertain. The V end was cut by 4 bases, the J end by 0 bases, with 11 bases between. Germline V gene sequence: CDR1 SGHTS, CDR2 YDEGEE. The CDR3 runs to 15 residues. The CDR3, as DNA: TGTGCCAGCAGCCAAGGTCGGGTTAGCAATCAGCCCCAGCATTTT. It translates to CASSQGRVSNQPQHF. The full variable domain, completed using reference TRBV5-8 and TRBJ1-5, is EAGVTQSPTHLIKTRGQQATLRCSPISGHTSVYWYQQALGLGLQFLLWYDEGEERNRGNFPPRFSGRQFPNYSSELNVNALELEDSALYLCASSQGRVSNQPQHFGDGTRLSIL.

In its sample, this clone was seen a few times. The CDR3 loop reads CAISEAGSSYNEQFF. In nucleotides, the CDR3 is TGTGCCATCAGTGAGGCCGGAAGCTCCTACAATGAGCAGTTCTTC. The V gene is TRBV10-3, the J gene TRBJ2-1; D is ambiguous. V was clipped by 2 bases and J by 0 bases, with 8 bases between them. The germline V gene encodes CDR1 ENHRY and CDR2 SYGVKD. The CDR3 has 15 residues.

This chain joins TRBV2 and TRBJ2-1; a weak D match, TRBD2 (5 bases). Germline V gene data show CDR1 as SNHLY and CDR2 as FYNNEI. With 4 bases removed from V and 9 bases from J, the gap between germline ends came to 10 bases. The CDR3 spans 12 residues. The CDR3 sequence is CASSVVRAEQFF. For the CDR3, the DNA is TGTGCCAGCAGTGTGGTGCGGGCTGAGCAGTTCTTC. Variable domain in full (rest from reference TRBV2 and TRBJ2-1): EPEVTQTPSHQVTQMGQEVILRCVPISNHLYFYWYRQILGQKVEFLVSFYNNEISEKSEIFDDQFSVERPDGSNFTLKIRSTKLEDSAMYFCASSVVRAEQFFGPGTRLTVL.

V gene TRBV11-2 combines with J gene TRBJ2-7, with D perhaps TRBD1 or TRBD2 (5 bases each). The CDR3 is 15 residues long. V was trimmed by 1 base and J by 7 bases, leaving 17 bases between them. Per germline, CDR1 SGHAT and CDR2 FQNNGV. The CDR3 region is CASSLVRGAVSEQYF. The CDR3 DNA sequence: TGTGCCAGCAGCTTAGTCCGAGGGGCGGTATCGGAGCAGTACTTC.

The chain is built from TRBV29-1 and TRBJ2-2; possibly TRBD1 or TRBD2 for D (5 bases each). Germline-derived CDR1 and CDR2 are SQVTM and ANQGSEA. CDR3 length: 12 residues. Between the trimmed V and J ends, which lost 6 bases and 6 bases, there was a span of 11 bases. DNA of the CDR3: TGCAGCGTGGTGATGGGGGCCGGGGAGCTGTTTTTT. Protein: CSVVMGAGELFF.

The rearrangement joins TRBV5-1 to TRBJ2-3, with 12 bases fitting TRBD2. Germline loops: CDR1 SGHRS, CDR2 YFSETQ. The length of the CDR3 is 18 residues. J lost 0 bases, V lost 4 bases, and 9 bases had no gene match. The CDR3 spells CASSTPSGGAESTDTQYF. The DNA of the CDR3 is TGCGCCAGCAGCACCCCTAGCGGGGGGGCGGAAAGCACAGATACGCAGTATTTT.

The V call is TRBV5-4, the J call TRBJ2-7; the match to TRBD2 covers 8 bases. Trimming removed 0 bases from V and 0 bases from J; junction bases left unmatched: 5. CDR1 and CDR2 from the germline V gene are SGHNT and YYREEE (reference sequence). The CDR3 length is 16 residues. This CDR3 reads CASSLEGGGLSYEQYF. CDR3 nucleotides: TGTGCCAGCAGCTTGGAGGGCGGGGGGCTCTCCTACGAGCAGTACTTC.

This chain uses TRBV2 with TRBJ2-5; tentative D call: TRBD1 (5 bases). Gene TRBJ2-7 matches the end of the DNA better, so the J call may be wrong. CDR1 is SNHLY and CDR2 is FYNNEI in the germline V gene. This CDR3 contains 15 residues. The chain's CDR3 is CASSEIGVQGNEQYF. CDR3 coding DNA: TGTGCCAGCAGTGAAATAGGGGTTCAGGGCAACGAGCAGTACTTC.

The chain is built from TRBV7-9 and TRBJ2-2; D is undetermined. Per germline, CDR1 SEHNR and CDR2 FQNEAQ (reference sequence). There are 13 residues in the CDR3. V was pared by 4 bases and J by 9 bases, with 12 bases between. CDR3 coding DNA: TGTGCCAGCAGCTCCGGCCAGACGTGGGAGCTGTTTTTT. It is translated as CASSSGQTWELFF.

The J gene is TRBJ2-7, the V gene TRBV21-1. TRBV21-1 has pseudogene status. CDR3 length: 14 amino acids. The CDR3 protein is CASSNKGTLHEQYF. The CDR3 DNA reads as TGTGCCAGCAGCAATAAGGGGACCCTCCACGAGCAGTACTTC.

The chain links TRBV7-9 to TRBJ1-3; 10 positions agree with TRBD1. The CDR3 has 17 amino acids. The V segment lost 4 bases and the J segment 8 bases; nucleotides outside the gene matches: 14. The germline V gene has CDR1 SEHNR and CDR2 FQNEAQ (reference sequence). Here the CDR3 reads CASSSGQGEFLLDTIYF. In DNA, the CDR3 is TGTGCCAGCAGCTCCGGACAGGGGGAGTTTCTTTTAGACACCATATATTTT.

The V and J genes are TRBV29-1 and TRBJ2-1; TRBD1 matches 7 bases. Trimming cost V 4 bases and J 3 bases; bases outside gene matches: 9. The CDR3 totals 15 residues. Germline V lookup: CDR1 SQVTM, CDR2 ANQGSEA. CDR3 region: CSVAPGTALYNEQFF. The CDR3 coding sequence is TGCAGCGTTGCCCCCGGGACAGCACTCTACAATGAGCAGTTCTTC.

The CDR3, as DNA: TGTGCCAGCAGCACCGGGGACAGGGGGCTTTATGGCTACACCTTC. Translated, it gives CASSTGDRGLYGYTF. The V and J genes are TRBV5-4 and TRBJ1-2; TRBD1 agrees at 12 bases. The CDR3 extends over 15 amino acids. Germline-derived CDR1 and CDR2 are SGHNT and YYREEE (reference sequence). J was trimmed by 5 bases and V by 4 bases; bases with no gene match: 6.

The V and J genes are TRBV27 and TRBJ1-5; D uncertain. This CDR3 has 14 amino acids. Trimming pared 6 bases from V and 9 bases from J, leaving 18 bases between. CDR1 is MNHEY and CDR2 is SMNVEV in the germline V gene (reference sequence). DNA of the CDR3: TGTGCCAGCAGACCTTCGGGAGGTCCGTCGCCCCAGCATTTT. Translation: CASRPSGGPSPQHF.

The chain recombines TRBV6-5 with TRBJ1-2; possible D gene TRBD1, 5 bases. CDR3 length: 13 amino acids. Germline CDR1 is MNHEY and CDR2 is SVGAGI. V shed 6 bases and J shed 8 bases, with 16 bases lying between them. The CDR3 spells CASRQGIYDGYTF. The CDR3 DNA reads TGTGCCAGCAGGCAGGGAATTTATGACGGCTACACCTTC.

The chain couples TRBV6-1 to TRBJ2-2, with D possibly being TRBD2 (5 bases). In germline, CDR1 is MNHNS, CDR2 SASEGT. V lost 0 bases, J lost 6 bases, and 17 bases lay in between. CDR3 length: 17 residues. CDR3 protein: CASSEAKWGDDPGELFF. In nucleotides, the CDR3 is TGTGCCAGCAGTGAAGCTAAGTGGGGAGACGACCCCGGGGAGCTGTTTTTT.

The CDR3 here is CAWRRTGGAQGYGYTF. The CDR3 DNA follows: TGTGCCTGGAGAAGGACAGGGGGCGCCCAGGGCTATGGCTACACCTTC. The genes are TRBV30 and TRBJ1-2; TRBD1 matches 11 bases. Germline lookup yields CDR1 GTSNPN and CDR2 SVGIG (reference sequence). V lost 3 bases and J lost 4; bases outside the gene matches: 10. The CDR3 extends over 16 amino acids.

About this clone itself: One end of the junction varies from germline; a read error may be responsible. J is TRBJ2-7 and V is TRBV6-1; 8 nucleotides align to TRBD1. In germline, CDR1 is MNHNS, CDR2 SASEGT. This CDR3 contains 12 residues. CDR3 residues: CASREGPGGASF. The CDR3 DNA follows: TGTGCCAGCCGCGAGGGTCCAGGGGGCGCATCCTTC.